This T cell receptor (beta chain) was sequenced during a study of blood T cell repertoires in COVID-19. Study details: Researchers got acute and convalescent COVID-19 samples from the United States, Italy and Spain.

Unmatched junction bases numbered 8, after V lost 4 bases and J lost 4 bases. The CDR3 runs 14 residues. Germline CDR1 reads SGHRS; CDR2 reads YFSETQ. Repertoires were generated with immunoSEQ multiplex PCR, while TCRdb's copy carries only in-frame clones and drops some. Here the sample spans 150,000 to 200,000 clones, about 88% being singletons. The chain employs TRBV5-1 and TRBJ2-7; 7 bases align to TRBD1. The TCR originated in a man younger than 30 with acute or convalescent COVID-19. Sequencing input: peripheral blood. The CDR3 sequence: CASSEPGQIYEQYF. DNA for the CDR3: TGCGCCAGCAGCGAACCGGGACAGATTTACGAGCAGTACTTC.